This passage covers 4 T cell receptor beta chains from one sample sequenced in a study of blood T cell repertoires in COVID-19 (dated by TCRdb to the early 2020s). To prepare the library, the immunoSEQ multiplex PCR assay was applied. TCRdb provides this immuneACCESS table in a form limited to in-frame rearrangements. Some clones are lacking; in checked studies, under half of them reflect an unresolved V gene, and why the rest are absent is not known. Recorded for this sample are under 200,000 clones; approximately 82% of them occurred a single time. Clones ranked in the top ten supply about 4.4% of the sample. The sample taken for sequencing was PBMCs or T cells enriched from blood (not recorded which). Every receptor here comes from a woman in her 50s who had recovered from COVID-19.

This chain joins TRBV7-9 and TRBJ1-2; TRBD1 aligns across 7 bases. Unmatched junction bases numbered 5, after V lost 5 bases and J lost 5 bases. Germline CDR1 and CDR2: SEHNR and FQNEAQ (reference sequence). The CDR3 is made up of 13 amino acids. CDR3 bases: TGTGCCAGCAGCCCAGGACAGGCGTATGGCTACACCTTC. The encoded protein is CASSPGQAYGYTF.

As for this clone: A read error may produce the germline difference seen at one junction end. The chain carries TRBV7-2 and TRBJ1-2; 12 positions match TRBD1. Per the germline V gene, CDR1 is SGHTA and CDR2 is FQGNSA. The CDR3 length is 15 residues. The CDR3 here is CASRLGTGGYYGYTF. Written as DNA, the CDR3 is TGTGCCAGCAGGTTAGGGACAGGGGGCTACTATGGCTACACCTTC.

V usage is TRBV7-9 and J usage is TRBJ1-3, with 7 bases that match TRBD1. The germline CDR1 and CDR2 sequences are SEHNR and FQNEAQ (reference sequence). The CDR3 extends over 17 amino acids. The junction had 8 bases not matched to a gene; V was cut back by 3 bases and J by 0 bases. The CDR3, as DNA: TGTGCCAGCAGCTTGACGGGGACAGCGTTCTCTGGAAACACCATATATTTT. It codes for CASSLTGTAFSGNTIYF.

This chain joins TRBV7-2 and TRBJ2-1, with a tentative D call TRBD2 (6 bases). V lost 3 bases to trimming and J lost 3 bases, with 9 bases between them. The CDR3 spans 14 residues. Germline V gene sequence: CDR1 SGHTA, CDR2 FQGNSA. CDR3 in DNA: TGTGCCAGCAGCTTCTTAGCGGTCTACAATGAGCAGTTCTTC. This gives the protein CASSFLAVYNEQFF.